This TCR beta chain was captured in a study of T cells after yellow fever vaccination. Study in general: Some fractions had low cell numbers, and these were prepared with SMART-Seq v4 Ultra Low Input. Study-wide results and limits: Compared with primary, the secondary response was weaker and peaked at day 5, not 15.

Each CDR3 protein is one row after TCRdb ran MiXCR on the 5' RACE reads. The data contain some 500,000 distinct CDR3 sequences, approximately 12% of them singletons. CDR1 is DFQATT, CDR2 SNEGSKA, per germline (reference sequence). Trimming at V came to 3 bases and at J to 3 bases, leaving 8 bases not matched to a gene. The CDR3 has 15 amino acids. As concerns this clonotype: Its antigen is currently unknown.

This chain connects TRBV20-1 to TRBJ1-3; TRBD1 aligns across 7 bases. The starting material was PBMCs, obtained on the day of the yellow fever booster vaccination. This clonotype was sampled from a man aged 30 to 39 who received the YFV17D yellow fever vaccine. The chain's CDR3 is CSARSRGSGGNTIYF. The DNA of the CDR3 is TGCAGTGCTAGGAGCAGGGGGTCTGGTGGAAACACCATATATTTT.